Sequencing of this T cell receptor beta chain was carried out in a study of cytomegalovirus exposure and HLA in healthy donors (TCRdb year 2017). Concerning the study at large: In an earlier analysis of 587 of the donors, 250 to 300 Gb of sequence data and 95 million to 130 million unique TCR beta sequences from roughly 200 million T cells were reported. Roughly 300 gigabases of sequencing data and tens of millions of unique TCR sequences were included in an early release covering about 600 HLA-typed donors. Of the approximately 400 genotyped donors, about 80% fell in the genetic ancestry cluster associated with self-reported Caucasian donors. The study aimed to test whether signatures of past pathogen exposure could be identified by cataloging public T cell receptors. The study used immunosequencing to profile the T cell repertoires of several hundred subjects and linked those repertoires to cytomegalovirus serostatus. A separate validation cohort of 100 to 150 different subjects was used in addition to the roughly 700-subject first cohort. The study combined high-throughput TCR immunosequencing, statistical association of individual TCRs with disease status, and machine learning to predict cytomegalovirus infection status. To study patterns of TCR occurrence, a later analysis re-analyzed previously published TCR beta repertoires from more than 550 donors and added high-resolution HLA genotyping. Rather than using new phenotypic data, the later analysis identified candidate immune exposures from TCR beta sequences and from how often those sequences occurred across donors. In an earlier analysis of about 590 of the donors, high-throughput TCR beta sequencing was used to judge whether each TCR beta V gene segment behaved as functional or pseudogenic. Donor age, sex, ethnicity and CMV serostatus were compiled together with the repertoire data. A later genetic analysis took genome-wide SNP genotypes for about 55% of the 666 donors and used that subset as a discovery cohort. Every repertoire in the discovery cohort had been generated on one and the same sequencing platform. HLA typing covered class I and class II loci at four-digit resolution. Typing coverage differed by locus: A, B, C, DRB1 and DQB1 were typed in roughly 620-630 donors, DQA1 in around 500, DPA1 in around 610, and DPB1 in roughly 470. Because of strong linkage in the cohort, 5 or 6 DR-DQ haplotypes were treated as single units for association and clustering. Among around 400 genotyped donors of the cohort, an average of roughly 230,000 unique TCR beta nucleotide sequences was sequenced per donor, of which 15% to 20% were non-productive.

V was cut back by 0 bases and J by 4 bases, leaving a gap of 9 bases between them. CDR3 length: 15 amino acids, cysteine to phenylalanine. Only the CDR3 portion is preserved as DNA: 45 bases, with reading frame beginning at the first base. CDR1 and CDR2 (SNHLY, FYNNEI) derive from the germline V gene. On this clone itself: There is no known antigen for this receptor. One base away there is no much larger clone; base qualities are not given.

In total, 600 or so healthy bone marrow donors made up the cohort. At the time of sampling, all cohort members were nominally healthy, though unrecorded immune exposures were likely present. The donor tested CMV seronegative and was one of the 352 seronegative cohort members. Every donor gave a peripheral blood sample, and the peripheral blood mononuclear cells from that sample were used for TCR beta sequencing. Genomic DNA extraction from the blood cell samples was performed with the Qiagen DNeasy Blood Extraction Kit. The library was generated by the immunoSEQ multiplex PCR assay. A mixture of 60 forward primers for TCR Vbeta segments and 13 reverse primers for TCR Jbeta segments was used in the multiplex PCR. Amplification of the CDR3 region of rearranged TCR beta genes was performed with a multiplex PCR assay on genomic DNA. The Illumina HiSeq System was used to sequence the amplified TCR beta libraries as 87-base-pair reads. Regarding the original processing steps: Across the roughly 700 repertoires, a later analysis counted approximately 75 million unique TCR beta chains, 9.5 million to 13 million of which were shared by at least two donors. Raw reads were error-corrected and collapsed into unique sequences by a nearest-neighbor algorithm in which closely related sequences were merged to remove PCR and sequencing errors. To assign V, D and J gene segments, CDR3 sequences were aligned to IMGT reference sequences. Each retained sequence needed at least a six-nucleotide match to both a V gene segment and a J gene segment. Rearrangements were called productive when the CDR3 lacked stop codons and stayed in frame with V and J; all others were non-productive. Following IMGT convention, CDR3 was defined as the stretch from the second conserved V-encoded cysteine up to the conserved J-encoded phenylalanine. The earlier analysis of roughly 590 of the donors excluded sequences that lacked an unambiguous match to a single V gene segment. An earlier analysis of just under 600 of the donors called V segments functional above 56.7% productive rearrangements and segregating when the between-donor standard deviation exceeded 5%. A statistical classification framework was built for diagnosing cytomegalovirus status from the catalog of TCR beta chain sequences. A later analysis assigned V and J genes by comparing TCR nucleotide sequences with IMGT/GENE-DB human TR gene sequences. A later analysis assigned CDR3 sequences and most-parsimonious VDJ recombination scenarios with the TCRdist pipeline. In a later analysis, each TCR beta chain was defined by its CDR3 amino acid sequence together with its V-gene family, and reads without a unique V-gene family were excluded. In a later analysis, approximately 590 highly shared, low-generation-probability nucleotide sequences were removed to address suspected cross-contamination and a sequencing artifact. In a later analysis, a clonal expansion index for each public chain was calculated from normalized within-repertoire ranks of inferred template counts. A later analysis computed generation probabilities with a VDJ recombination model fitted to out-of-frame rearrangements, and checked the results against IGoR. A later analysis scored TCR-TCR, TCR-HLA and TCR-CMV co-occurrence with hypergeometric tests, applying a repertoire-size bias correction to TCR pairs. A later analysis estimated false discovery rates by permuting HLA or CMV assignments 20 times. In a later analysis, co-occurring TCRs were grouped using DBSCAN, with TCRdist sequence similarity added in when clustering inside HLA-allele-positive subsets. Co-occurrence clustering excluded repertoires with fewer than 30,000 or more than 120,000 public chains, plus five with anomalous nucleotide sharing. TCRdb holds this immuneACCESS table with in-frame rearrangements only. Some clones are missing; in checked studies, unresolved V genes explain under half, and the rest has no known cause. From that table come the V and J calls and clone size; the DNA was used to work out D and trimming. In all, the sample holds about 150,000 clones, and over 75% of those were seen once. 1.7% of the sample rests with the top ten.

Results and caveats for the whole study, not just this receptor: A cluster of highly shared sequence variants was judged likely to be a technical artifact of the sequencing pipeline. Three of the identified cytomegalovirus-associated TCR beta chains were confirmed in vitro to be specific for cytomegalovirus antigens. Because HLA typing was missing for some donors at each locus, association tests included only the typed subset. In a later analysis, the rate of TCR association differed among HLA loci, with DRB1 alleles having the most associated TCRs and HLA-C alleles having the fewest. In this cohort, only TCR beta chains were sequenced, and detectable features were limited by the absence of alpha or paired-chain data. In a later genetic analysis, a missense DCLRE1C variant was associated with V-gene and J-gene trimming of TCR beta chains, and the association was replicated in an independent cohort. While some public TCRs were present in many individuals, most TCR sequences turned up only very rarely across donors. A later analysis reported that several top co-occurrence clusters appeared linked to parvovirus B19, influenza, CMV and Epstein-Barr virus. The classifier was reported to diagnose cytomegalovirus status with high specificity and sensitivity in both the original and validation cohorts. Sequencing depth was assumed to be roughly uniform across donors in the presence/absence analyses, though that assumption may not hold. The 87-base-pair reads could not distinguish some IMGT-functional V segments, including TRBV6-2 and TRBV6-3, so those segments were excluded. A further reported finding was that TCR beta sequences accurately predicted the HLA-A and HLA-B alleles for most subjects in the first cohort. A total of 150 to 200 TCR beta chains were listed by the study as associated with cytomegalovirus. A later genetic analysis reported fewer N-insertions in productive TCRs among donors in an Asian-associated ancestry cluster than the roughly 690-donor mean. Assigning TCR associations to individual alleles was difficult when HLA alleles, especially DR and DQ, strongly co-occurred. In an earlier analysis of about 540 of the donors, most TCR beta V segments were observed in productive rearrangements about 87% or about 30% of the time, broadly matching IMGT annotations. A later analysis found that most CMV-associated TCR beta chains appeared HLA-restricted, with HLA associations seemingly driven largely by CMV exposure. The authors suggested that the approach could potentially be extended to other disease states and immunological phenotypes. Because counts were too low, some 17 rarely observed V segments, including chromosome 9 orphons, were left out of the earlier analysis of some 600 of the donors. Compared with equally common non-associated chains, HLA-associated TCR beta chains in a later analysis were more clonally expanded and had lower generation probabilities. For the cohort, immune exposure information was limited to CMV serostatus. In a later analysis, 15,000 to 20,000 TCR beta sequences were associated with specific HLA alleles at a false discovery rate of 0.05. Correlated functional status among segregating V segments might reflect linkage disequilibrium, but an unknown experimental factor could not be ruled out.

The chain joins TRBV2 to TRBJ2-2; 6 matching bases give a weak D call of TRBD2. What was sequenced was PBMCs. This sequence originates from a woman aged 30 to 39 in good health and CMV-seronegative. In nucleotides, the sequence is TGTGCCAGCAGTGAAGCGCGGGGAGGCACCGGGGAGCTGTTTTTT. Its product reads: CASSEARGGTGELFF.